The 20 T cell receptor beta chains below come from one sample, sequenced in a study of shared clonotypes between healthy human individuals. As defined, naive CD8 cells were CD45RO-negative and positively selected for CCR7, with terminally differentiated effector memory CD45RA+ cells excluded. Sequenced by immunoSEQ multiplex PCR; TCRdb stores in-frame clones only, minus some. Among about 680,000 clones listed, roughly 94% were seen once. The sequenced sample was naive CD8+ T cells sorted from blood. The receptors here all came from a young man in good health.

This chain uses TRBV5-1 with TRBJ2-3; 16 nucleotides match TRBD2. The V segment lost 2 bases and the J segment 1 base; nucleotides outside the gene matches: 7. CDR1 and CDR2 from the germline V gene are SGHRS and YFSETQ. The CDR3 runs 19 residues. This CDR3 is CASSLGTSGRAVGTDTQYF. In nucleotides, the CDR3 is TGCGCCAGCAGCTTAGGGACTAGCGGGAGGGCCGTTGGCACAGATACGCAGTATTTT.

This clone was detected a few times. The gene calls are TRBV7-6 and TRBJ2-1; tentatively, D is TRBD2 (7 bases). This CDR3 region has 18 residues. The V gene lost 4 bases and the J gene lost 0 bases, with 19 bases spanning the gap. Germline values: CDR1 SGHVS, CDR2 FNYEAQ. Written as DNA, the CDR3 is TGTGCCAGCAGCTCCAGGGGTTTAGCGGGTTCCTCCTACAATGAGCAGTTCTTC. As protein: CASSSRGLAGSSYNEQFF.

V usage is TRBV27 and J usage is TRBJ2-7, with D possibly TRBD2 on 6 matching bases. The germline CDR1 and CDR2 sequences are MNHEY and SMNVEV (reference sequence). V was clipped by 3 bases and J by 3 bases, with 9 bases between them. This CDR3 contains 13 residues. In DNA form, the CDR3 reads TGTGCCAGCAGTTTTGCGGGGCTCTACGAGCAGTACTTC. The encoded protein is CASSFAGLYEQYF.

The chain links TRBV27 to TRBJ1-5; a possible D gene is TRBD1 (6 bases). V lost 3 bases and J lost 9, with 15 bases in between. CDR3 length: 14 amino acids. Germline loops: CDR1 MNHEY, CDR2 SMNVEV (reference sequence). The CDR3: CASSFARGNSPQHF. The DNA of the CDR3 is TGTGCCAGCAGTTTTGCCAGGGGAAATTCGCCCCAGCATTTT.

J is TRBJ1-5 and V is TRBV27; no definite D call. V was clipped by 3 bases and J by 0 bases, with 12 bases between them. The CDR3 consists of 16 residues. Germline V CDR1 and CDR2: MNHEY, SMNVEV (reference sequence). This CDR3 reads CASSLVGGYSNQPQHF. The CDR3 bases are TGTGCCAGCAGTTTGGTGGGAGGCTATAGCAATCAGCCCCAGCATTTT.

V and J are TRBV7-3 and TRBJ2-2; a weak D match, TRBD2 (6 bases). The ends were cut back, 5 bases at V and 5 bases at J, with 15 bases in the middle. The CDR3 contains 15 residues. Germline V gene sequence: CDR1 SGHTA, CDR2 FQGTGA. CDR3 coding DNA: TGTGCCAGCAGCCTCAGAGCGGAGGGAACCGGGGAGCTGTTTTTT. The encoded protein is CASSLRAEGTGELFF. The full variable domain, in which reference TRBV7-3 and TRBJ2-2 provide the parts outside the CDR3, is GAGVSQTPSNKVTEKGKYVELRCDPISGHTALYWYRQSLGQGPEFLIYFQGTGAADDSGLPNDRFFAVRPEGSVSTLKIQRTERGDSAVYLCASSLRAEGTGELFFGEGSRLTVL.

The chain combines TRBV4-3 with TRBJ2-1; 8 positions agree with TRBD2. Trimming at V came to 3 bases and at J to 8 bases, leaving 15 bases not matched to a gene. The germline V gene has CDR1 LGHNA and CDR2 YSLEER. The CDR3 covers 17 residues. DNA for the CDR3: TGCGCCAGCAGCCAGGGTGCGCCGGGACTAGTCTATGATGAGCAGTTCTTC. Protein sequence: CASSQGAPGLVYDEQFF.

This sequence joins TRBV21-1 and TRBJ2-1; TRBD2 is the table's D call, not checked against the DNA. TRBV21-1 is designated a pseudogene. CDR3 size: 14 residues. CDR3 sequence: CARRRGASYNEQFF. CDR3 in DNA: TGTGCCAGAAGGCGGGGGGCATCCTACAATGAGCAGTTCTTC.

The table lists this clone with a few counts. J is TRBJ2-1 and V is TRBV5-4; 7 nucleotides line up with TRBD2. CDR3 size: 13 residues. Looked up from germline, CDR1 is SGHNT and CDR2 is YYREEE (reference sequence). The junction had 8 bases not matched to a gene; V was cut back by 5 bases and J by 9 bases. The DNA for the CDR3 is TGTGCCAGCAGGCCTAGCGGAAGCGTTGAGCAGTTCTTC. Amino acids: CASRPSGSVEQFF.

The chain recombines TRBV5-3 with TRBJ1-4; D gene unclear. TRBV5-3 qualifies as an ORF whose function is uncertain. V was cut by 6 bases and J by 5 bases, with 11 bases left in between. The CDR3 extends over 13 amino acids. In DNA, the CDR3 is TGTGCCAGAAATCAACTGGGGAATGAAAAACTGTTTTTT. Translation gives CARNQLGNEKLFF.

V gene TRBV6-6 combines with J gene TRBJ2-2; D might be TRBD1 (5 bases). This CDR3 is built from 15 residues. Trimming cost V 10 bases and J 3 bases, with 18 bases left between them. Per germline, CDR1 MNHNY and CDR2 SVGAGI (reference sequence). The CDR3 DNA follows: TGTGCCATCAGAAACTCCGACAGCTACACCGGGGAGCTGTTTTTT. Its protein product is CAIRNSDSYTGELFF.

The CDR3 coding sequence is TGTGCCAGCAGCTTAGAGGTGAACACTGAAGCTTTCTTT. It translates to CASSLEVNTEAFF. The V call is TRBV7-8, the J call TRBJ1-1; no definite D call. The germline gives CDR1 SGHVS, CDR2 FQNEAQ. The V end lost 1 base, the J end lost 0 bases, and 3 bases lay between the germline ends. CDR3 length equals 13 residues.

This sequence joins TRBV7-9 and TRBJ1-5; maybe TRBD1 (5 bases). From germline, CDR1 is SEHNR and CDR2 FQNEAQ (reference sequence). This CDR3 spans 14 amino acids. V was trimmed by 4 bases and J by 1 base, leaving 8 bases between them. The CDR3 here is CASSSPGSNQPQHF. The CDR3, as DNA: TGTGCCAGCAGCTCCCCAGGGAGCAATCAGCCCCAGCATTTT.

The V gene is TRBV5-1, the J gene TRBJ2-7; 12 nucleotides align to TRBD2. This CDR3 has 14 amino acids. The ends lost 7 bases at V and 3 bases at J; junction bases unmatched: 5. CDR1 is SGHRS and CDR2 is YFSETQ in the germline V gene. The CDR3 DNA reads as TGCGCCAGCGCGGAGACTAGCGGGAGCTACGAGCAGTACTTC. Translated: CASAETSGSYEQYF.

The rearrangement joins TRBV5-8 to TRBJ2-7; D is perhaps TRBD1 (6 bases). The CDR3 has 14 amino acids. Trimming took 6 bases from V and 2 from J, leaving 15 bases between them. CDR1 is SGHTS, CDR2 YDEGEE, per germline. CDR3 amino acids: CASMGAPTPYEQYF. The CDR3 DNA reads TGTGCCAGCATGGGGGCCCCGACCCCCTACGAGCAGTACTTC.

In DNA form, the CDR3 reads TGTGCCAGCAGCTTAGTAGGTGGTGGGCCTCGATTTGACTATGGCTACACCTTC. It codes for CASSLVGGGPRFDYGYTF. The chain recombines TRBV7-9 with TRBJ1-2, with no clear D. Deletions cut 1 base from V and 3 bases from J, with 21 bases between. The CDR3 runs 18 residues. CDR1 is SEHNR, CDR2 FQNEAQ, per germline (reference sequence).

The CDR3: CASSVGVRGRTDTQYF. The CDR3 DNA reads as TGTGCCAGCAGCGTAGGGGTTAGAGGGCGCACAGATACGCAGTATTTT. This chain links TRBV9 with TRBJ2-3; a possible D gene is TRBD2 (5 bases). Germline CDR1 and CDR2: SGDLS and YYNGEE. The V and J ends lost 0 bases and 1 base respectively, with 12 bases between them. The CDR3 is 16 amino acids.

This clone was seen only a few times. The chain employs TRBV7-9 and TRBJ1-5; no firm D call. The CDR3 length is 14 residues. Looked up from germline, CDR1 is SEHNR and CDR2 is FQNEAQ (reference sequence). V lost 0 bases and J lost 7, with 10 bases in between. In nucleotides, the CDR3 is TGTGCCAGCAGCTTAGCGGGTTCTGGACAGCCCCAGCATTTT. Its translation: CASSLAGSGQPQHF.

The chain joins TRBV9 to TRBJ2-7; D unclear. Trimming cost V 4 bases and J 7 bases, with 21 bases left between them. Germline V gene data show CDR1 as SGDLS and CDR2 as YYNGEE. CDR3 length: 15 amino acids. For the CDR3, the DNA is TGTGCCAGCAGCCCTAGGCCAACAACCCGTCTTGAGCAGTACTTC. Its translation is CASSPRPTTRLEQYF.

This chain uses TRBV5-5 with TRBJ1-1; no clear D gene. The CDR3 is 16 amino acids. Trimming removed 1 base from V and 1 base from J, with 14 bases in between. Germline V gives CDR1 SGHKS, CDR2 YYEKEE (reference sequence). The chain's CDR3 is CASSLIGLPGNTEAFF. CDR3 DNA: TGTGCCAGCAGCTTGATTGGGTTGCCGGGGAACACTGAAGCTTTCTTT.